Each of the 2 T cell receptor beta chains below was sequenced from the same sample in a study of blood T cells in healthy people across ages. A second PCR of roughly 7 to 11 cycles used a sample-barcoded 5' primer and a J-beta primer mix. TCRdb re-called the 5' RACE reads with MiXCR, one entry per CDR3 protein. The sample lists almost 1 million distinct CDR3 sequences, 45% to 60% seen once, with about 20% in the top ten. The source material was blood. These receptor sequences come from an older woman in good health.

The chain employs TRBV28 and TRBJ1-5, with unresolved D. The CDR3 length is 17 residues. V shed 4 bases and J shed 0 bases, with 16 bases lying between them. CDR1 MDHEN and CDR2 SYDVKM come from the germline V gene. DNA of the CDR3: TGTGCCAGCAGTTCGGGAGGGTCTTTTAATAGCAATCAGCCCCAGCATTTT. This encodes CASSSGGSFNSNQPQHF.

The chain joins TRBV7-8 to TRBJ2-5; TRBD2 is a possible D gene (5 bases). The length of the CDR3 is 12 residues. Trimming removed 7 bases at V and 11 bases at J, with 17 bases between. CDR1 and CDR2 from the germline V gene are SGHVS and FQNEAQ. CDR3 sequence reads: CASTQRRNEQYF. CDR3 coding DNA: TGTGCCAGCACCCAGCGGAGAAATGAGCAGTACTTC.